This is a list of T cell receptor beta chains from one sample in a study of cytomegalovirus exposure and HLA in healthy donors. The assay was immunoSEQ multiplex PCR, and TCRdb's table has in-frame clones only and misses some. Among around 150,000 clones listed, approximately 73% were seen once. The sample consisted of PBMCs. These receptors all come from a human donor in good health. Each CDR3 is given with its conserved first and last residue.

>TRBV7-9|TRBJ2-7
CSSSAMGGTKIVYEQYF
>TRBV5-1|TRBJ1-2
CASSEGVYGYTF
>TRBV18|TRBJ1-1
CASSRQNLATEAFF
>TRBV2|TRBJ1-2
CASNGGERGANYGYTF
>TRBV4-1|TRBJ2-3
CASSQVRAGISTDTQYF
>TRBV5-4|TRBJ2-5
CASSLGRGASLTQYF
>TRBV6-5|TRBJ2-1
CASSADRPHEQFF
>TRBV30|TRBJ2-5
CAWRGGQGRETQYF
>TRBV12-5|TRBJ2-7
CASGLVIRPSASSYEQYF
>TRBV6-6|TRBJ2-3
CASRDRVGTDTQYF
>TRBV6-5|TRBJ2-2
CASSYSHKGQGKLFF
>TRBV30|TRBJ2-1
CAWGRDSEFF
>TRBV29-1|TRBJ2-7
CSVEESRRGASYEQYF
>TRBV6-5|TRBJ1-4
CASSVSQGRGEKLFF
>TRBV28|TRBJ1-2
CASSFSDRNGYTF
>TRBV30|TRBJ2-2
CAWSKGQRTGELFF
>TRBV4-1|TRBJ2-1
CASSRVTGTSSDEQFF
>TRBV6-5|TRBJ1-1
CASSYSAGLGTEAFF
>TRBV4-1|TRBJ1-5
CASSQEGGRGQINQPQHF
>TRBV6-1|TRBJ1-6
CASSEALSGANSPLHF
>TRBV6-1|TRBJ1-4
CASRTRASEKLFF
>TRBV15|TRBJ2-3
CATSRGGGATDTQYF
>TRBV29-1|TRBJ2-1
CSVPYYNEQFF
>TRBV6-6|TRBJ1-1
CASSLSNTEAFF
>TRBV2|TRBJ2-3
CASSDIEPTDTQYF
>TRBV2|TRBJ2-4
CASVGLAEARRVGNIQYF
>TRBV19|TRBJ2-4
CASRIGDRVEDIQYF
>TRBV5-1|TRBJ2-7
CASSPDSYEQYF
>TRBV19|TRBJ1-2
CASSMLNSYGYTF
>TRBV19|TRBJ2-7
CASSPGLASYEQYF
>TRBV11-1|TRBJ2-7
CASSLGLGYEQYF
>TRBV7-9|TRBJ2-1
CASSLRTGVYNEQFF
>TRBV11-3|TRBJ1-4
CASSLDPRGEKLFF
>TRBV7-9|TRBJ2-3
CASSLLSTDTQYF
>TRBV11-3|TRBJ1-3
CASSAYTSGNTIYF
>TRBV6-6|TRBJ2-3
CASTPGQGSTDTQYF
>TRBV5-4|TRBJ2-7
CASSLETGQYYEQYF
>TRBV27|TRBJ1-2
CASRLNSGGGYTF
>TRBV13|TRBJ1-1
CASSPSGQGADTEAFF
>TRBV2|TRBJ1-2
CARKLQGNYGYTF
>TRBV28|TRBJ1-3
CASRSTAGNTIYF
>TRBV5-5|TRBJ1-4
CASSLGTVEKLFF
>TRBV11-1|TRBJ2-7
CASSLDSGPYEQYF
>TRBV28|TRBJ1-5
CASSLGQGRQPQHF
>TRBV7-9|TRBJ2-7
CASSNRDYSYEQYF
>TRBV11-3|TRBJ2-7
CASSLDVSGQYF
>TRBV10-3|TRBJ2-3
CAIMKQGAKDTQYF